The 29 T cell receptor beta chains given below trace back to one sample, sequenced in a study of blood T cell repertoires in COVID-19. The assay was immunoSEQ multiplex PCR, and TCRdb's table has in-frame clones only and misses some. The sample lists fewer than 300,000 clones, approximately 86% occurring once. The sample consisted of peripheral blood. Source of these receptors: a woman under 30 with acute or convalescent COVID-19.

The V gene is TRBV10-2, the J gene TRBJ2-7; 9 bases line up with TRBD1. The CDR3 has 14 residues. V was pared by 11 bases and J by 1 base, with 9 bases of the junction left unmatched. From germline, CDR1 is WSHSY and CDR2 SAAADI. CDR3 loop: CASRRQGGSYEQYF. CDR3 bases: TGCGCCTCCCGCCGACAGGGGGGATCCTACGAGCAGTACTTC.

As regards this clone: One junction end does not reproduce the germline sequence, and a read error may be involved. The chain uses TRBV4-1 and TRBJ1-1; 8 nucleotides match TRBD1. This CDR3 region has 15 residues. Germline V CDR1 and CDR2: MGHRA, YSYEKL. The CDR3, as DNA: TGCACCAGCAGCCAAGTTGACAGGGGGAACACTGAAGCTTTCTTT. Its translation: CTSSQVDRGNTEAFF.

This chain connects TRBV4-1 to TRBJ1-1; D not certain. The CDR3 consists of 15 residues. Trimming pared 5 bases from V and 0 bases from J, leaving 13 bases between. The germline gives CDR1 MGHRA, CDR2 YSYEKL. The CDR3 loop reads CASSFPGDMNTEAFF. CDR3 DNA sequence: TGCGCCAGCAGCTTTCCCGGGGATATGAACACTGAAGCTTTCTTT.

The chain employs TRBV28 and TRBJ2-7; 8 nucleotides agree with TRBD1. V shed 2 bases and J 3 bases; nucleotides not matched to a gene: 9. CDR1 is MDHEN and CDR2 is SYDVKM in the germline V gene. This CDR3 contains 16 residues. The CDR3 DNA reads TGTGCCAGCAGTTTACCGCCGGACAGGGTAAGCTACGAGCAGTACTTC. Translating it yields CASSLPPDRVSYEQYF.

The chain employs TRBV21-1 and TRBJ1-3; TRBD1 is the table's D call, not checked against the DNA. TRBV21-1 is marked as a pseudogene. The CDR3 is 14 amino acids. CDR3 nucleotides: TGTGCCAGCAGCAACCAGGGCCCTAGATCAACCATATATTTT. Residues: CASSNQGPRSTIYF.

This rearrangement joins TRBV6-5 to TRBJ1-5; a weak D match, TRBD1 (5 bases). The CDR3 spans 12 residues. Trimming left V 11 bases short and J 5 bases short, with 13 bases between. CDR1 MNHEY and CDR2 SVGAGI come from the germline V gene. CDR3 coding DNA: TGTGCCCTAGGGCGCAGGGATCAGCCCCAGCATTTT. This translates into CALGRRDQPQHF.

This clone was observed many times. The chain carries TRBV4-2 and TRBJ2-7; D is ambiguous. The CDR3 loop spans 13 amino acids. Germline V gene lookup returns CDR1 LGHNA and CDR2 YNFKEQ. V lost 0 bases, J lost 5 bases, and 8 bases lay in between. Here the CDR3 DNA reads TGTGCCAGCAGCCAAGAGTCCCGGGACGAGCAGTACTTC. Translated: CASSQESRDEQYF.

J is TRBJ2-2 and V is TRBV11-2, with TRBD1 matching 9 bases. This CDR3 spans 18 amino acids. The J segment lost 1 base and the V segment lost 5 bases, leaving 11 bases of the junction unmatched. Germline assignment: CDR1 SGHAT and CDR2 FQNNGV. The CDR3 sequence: CASSVPGQGALNTGELFF. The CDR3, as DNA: TGTGCCAGCAGCGTACCGGGACAGGGAGCATTGAACACCGGGGAGCTGTTTTTT.

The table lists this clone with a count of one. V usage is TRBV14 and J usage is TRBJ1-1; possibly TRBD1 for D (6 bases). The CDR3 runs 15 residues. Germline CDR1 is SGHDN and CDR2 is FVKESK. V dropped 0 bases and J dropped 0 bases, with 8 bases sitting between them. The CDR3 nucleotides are TGTGCCAGCAGCCAAGAAGACAGGATGAACACTGAAGCTTTCTTT. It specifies CASSQEDRMNTEAFF. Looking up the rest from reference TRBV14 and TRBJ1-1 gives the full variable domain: EAGVTQFPSHSVIEKGQTVTLRCDPISGHDNLYWYRRVMGKEIKFLLHFVKESKQDESGMPNNRFLAERTGGTYSTLKVQPAELEDSGVYFCASSQEDRMNTEAFFGQGTRLTVV.

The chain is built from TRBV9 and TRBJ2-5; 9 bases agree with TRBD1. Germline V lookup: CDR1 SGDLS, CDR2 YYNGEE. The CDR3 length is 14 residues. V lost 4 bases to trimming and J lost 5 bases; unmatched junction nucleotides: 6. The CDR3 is CASSFTGGGETQYF. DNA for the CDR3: TGTGCCAGCAGCTTTACAGGGGGCGGGGAGACCCAGTACTTC.

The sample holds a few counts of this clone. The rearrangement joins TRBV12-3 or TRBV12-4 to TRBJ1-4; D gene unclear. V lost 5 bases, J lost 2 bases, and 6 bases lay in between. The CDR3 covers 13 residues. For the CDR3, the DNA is TGTGCCAGCAGTGGGAGGACTAATGAAAAACTGTTTTTT. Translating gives CASSGRTNEKLFF.

The CDR3 loop reads CASSYPTRRGNTEAFF. The CDR3 DNA reads as TGTGCCAGCAGTTACCCGACCAGACGGGGGAACACTGAAGCTTTCTTT. This sequence joins TRBV6-2 or TRBV6-3 and TRBJ1-1; D is unresolved. This CDR3 comprises 16 residues. Germline V gene sequence: CDR1 MNHEY, CDR2 SVGEGT. V lost 2 bases, J lost 1 base, and 14 bases lay in between.

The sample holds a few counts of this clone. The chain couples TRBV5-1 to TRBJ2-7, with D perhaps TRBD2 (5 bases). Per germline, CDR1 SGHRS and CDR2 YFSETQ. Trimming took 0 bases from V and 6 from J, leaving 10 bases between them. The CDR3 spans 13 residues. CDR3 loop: CASSLGGFREQYF. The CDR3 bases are TGCGCCAGCAGCTTGGGCGGGTTCCGCGAGCAGTACTTC.

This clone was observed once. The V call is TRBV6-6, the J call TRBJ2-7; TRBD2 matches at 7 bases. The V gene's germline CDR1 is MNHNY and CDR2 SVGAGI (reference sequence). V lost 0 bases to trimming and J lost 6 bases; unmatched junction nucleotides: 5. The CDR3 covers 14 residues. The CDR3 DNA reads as TGTGCCAGCAGTTACTCTAATAGGGAGGGCGAGCAGTACTTC. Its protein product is CASSYSNREGEQYF.

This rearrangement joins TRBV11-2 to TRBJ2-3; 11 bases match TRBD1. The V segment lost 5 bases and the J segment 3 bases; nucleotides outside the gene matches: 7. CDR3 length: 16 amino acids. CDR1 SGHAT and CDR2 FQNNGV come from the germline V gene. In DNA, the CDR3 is TGTGCCAGCAGCCCAGGGACAGGGGGGCGGACAGATACGCAGTATTTT. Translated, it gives CASSPGTGGRTDTQYF.

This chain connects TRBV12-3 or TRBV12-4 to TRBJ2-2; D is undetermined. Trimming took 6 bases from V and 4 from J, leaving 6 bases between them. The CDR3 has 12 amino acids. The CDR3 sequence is CASRWSTGELFF. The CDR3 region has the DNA TGTGCCAGCAGGTGGAGCACCGGGGAGCTGTTTTTT.

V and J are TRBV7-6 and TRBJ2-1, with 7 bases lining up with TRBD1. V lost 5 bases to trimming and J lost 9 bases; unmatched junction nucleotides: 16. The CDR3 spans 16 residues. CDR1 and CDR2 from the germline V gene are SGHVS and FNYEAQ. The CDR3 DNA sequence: TGTGCCAGCAGCCAAGCACAGGGGAACCCCAATAGTGAGCAGTTCTTC. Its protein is CASSQAQGNPNSEQFF.

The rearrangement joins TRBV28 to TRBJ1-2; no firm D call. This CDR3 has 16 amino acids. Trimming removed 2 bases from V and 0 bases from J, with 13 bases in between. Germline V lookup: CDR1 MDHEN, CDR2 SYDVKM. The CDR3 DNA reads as TGTGCCAGCAGTTTACCCTCCGACACAGCTAACTATGGCTACACCTTC. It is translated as CASSLPSDTANYGYTF.

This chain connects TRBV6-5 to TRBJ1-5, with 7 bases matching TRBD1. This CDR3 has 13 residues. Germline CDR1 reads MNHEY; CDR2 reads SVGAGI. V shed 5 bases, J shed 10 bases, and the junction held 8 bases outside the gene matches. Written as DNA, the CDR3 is TGTGCCAGCAGTCGACAGGGCCAAGGACCCCAGCATTTT. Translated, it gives CASSRQGQGPQHF.

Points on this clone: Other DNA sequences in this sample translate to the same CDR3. CDR3 loop: CASSLGLAVTYEQYF. CDR3 in DNA: TGTGCCAGCAGCTTAGGTCTAGCGGTTACCTACGAGCAGTACTTC. The rearrangement joins TRBV7-2 to TRBJ2-7, with 7 bases that match TRBD2. V lost 1 base, J lost 2 bases, and 5 bases stayed unmatched. The CDR3 consists of 15 residues. CDR1 and CDR2 (germline): SGHTA, FQGNSA.

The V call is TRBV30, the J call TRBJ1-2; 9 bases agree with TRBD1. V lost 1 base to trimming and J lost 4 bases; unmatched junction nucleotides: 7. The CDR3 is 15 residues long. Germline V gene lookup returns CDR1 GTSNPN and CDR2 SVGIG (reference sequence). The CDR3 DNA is TGTGCCTGGAGTGGGGACAGGGATCCACCCTATGGCTACACCTTC. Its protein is CAWSGDRDPPYGYTF.

CDR3 DNA: TGTGCCAGCAGCCCGGGACAGGGGTTCTCCTACGAGCAGTACTTC. Translating it yields CASSPGQGFSYEQYF. This rearrangement joins TRBV5-4 to TRBJ2-7; TRBD1 aligns across 10 bases. J gave up 0 bases and V 4 bases, and 4 bases lay outside the gene matches. The CDR3 loop spans 15 amino acids. From germline, CDR1 is SGHNT and CDR2 YYREEE (reference sequence). Based on the CDR3 plus reference TRBV5-4 and TRBJ2-7, the full variable domain is ETGVTQSPTHLIKTRGQQVTLRCSSQSGHNTVSWYQQALGQGPQFIFQYYREEENGRGNFPPRFSGLQFPNYSSELNVNALELDDSALYLCASSPGQGFSYEQYFGPGTRLTVT.

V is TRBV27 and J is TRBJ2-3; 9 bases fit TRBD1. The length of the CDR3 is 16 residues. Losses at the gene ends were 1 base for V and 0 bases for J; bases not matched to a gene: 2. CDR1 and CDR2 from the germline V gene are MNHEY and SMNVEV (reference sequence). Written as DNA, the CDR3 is TGTGCCAGCAGTTTATGGGGGACAGGGAGCACAGATACGCAGTATTTT. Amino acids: CASSLWGTGSTDTQYF.

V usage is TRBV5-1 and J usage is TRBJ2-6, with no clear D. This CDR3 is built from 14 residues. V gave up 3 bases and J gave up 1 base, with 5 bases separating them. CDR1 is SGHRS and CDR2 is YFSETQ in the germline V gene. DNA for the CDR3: TGCGCCAGCAGCTCTTCGTCTGGGGCCAACGTCCTGACTTTC. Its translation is CASSSSSGANVLTF.

Here the CDR3 DNA reads TGTGCCAGCAGTTTAGGGCTAGCGGTTTACAATGAGCAGTTCTTC. It encodes CASSLGLAVYNEQFF. The genes are TRBV27 and TRBJ2-1, with TRBD2 matching over 7 bases. V lost 2 bases and J lost 4; bases outside the gene matches: 5. The CDR3 runs 15 residues. Germline lookup yields CDR1 MNHEY and CDR2 SMNVEV (reference sequence).

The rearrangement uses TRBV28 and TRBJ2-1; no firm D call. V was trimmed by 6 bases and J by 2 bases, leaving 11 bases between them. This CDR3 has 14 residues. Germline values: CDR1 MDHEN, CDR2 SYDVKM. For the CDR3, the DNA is TGTGCCAGCAGCCCCGCGCTACCCTACAATGAGCAGTTCTTC. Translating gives CASSPALPYNEQFF.

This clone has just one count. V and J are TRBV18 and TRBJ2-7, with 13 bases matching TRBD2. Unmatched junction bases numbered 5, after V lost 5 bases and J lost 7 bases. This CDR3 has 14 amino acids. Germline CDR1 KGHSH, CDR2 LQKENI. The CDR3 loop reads CASSKLAGGPEQYF. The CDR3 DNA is TGTGCCAGCTCAAAACTAGCGGGAGGGCCAGAGCAGTACTTC.

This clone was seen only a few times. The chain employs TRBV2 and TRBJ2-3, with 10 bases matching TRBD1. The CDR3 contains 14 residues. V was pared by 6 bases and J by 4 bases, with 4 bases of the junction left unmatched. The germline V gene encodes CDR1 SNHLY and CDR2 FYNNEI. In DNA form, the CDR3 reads TGTGCCAGCAGACAGGGGACAGGGGCAGATACGCAGTATTTT. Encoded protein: CASRQGTGADTQYF.

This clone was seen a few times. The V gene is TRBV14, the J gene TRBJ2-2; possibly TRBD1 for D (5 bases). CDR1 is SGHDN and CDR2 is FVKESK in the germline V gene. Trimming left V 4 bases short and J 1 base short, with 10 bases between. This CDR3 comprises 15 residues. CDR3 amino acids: CASSLGQMNTGELFF. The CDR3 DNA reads TGTGCCAGCAGCCTAGGACAAATGAACACCGGGGAGCTGTTTTTT.